This T cell receptor beta chain was sequenced in a study of OX40 agonist ivuxolimab in advanced cancers. Study-level information: Hepatocellular carcinoma, melanoma, renal cell or head and neck cancer affected the dose-escalation patients.

With regard to this clone: Its cognate antigen is unknown.

Sequenced by immunoSEQ multiplex PCR; TCRdb stores in-frame clones only, minus some. Altogether 77,000 or so clones are present, 81% being singletons, with the ten largest covering roughly 4.7%. Germline values: CDR1 SGHRS, CDR2 YFSETQ. The CDR3 extends over 16 amino acids. V trimming: 4 bases; J trimming: 1 base; junction bases outside the gene matches: 9. Regarding the study as a whole: In the 0.1-3.0 mg/kg groups, partial responders showed among the lowest expansion.

This receptor was obtained from an adult with an advanced solid tumor such as melanoma, head and neck, liver or kidney cancer. Sequencing was performed on CD4+ or CD8+ T cells sorted from blood, taken in a trial of the OX40 agonist ivuxolimab. The gene calls are TRBV5-1 and TRBJ2-3, with 7 bases that match TRBD2. The CDR3 loop reads CASSPTGGVGTDTQYF. CDR3 nucleotide sequence: TGCGCCAGCAGCCCCACGGGGGGAGTAGGCACAGATACGCAGTATTTT.